This TCR beta chain came from a study of blood T cell repertoires in COVID-19. Across the whole study: Researchers got acute and convalescent COVID-19 samples from the United States, Italy and Spain. Sources were T cells, B-cell-depleted T cells, or PBMCs; the material itself was cDNA or gDNA.

Original data processing: Amplification with reference gene primers provided the estimates of nucleated cell counts. Sequencing used immunoSEQ multiplex PCR; TCRdb keeps in-frame clones, though not all of them. The V and J calls and clone size are taken from that table; D and trimming were inferred from the DNA. This table holds more than 200,000 clones, 83% found once. Trimming left V 4 bases short and J 3 bases short, with 16 bases between. CDR1 and CDR2 (germline): SGDLS, YYNGEE. This CDR3 comprises 16 residues. The rearrangement links TRBV9 to TRBJ1-4; a possible D gene is TRBD1 (5 bases). The TCR sequence derives from a woman aged 45-65 years with acute or convalescent COVID-19. Sequences were obtained from peripheral blood. The CDR3: CASSPRQGRANEKLFF. Written as DNA, the CDR3 is TGTGCCAGCAGCCCCCGGCAGGGAAGGGCTAATGAAAAACTGTTTTTT.